This is a list of T cell receptor beta chains from one sample in a study of siplizumab effects on memory and regulatory T cells. Data came from immunoSEQ multiplex PCR; TCRdb stores just in-frame clones and leaves some out. This sample carries tens of thousands of clones, 90% to 98% of them seen once, and the ten largest clones take about 0.1%. The sample was naive CD8+ T cells sorted from blood. All receptors come from a human donor in good health. The CDR3 runs from the conserved cysteine through the conserved F or W. The D gene is left open where the match is weak. Size values are once, few and many counts, or a class for expanded clones, and some rows have none.

abundance: once
d_gene: .
j_gene: TRBJ2-7
v_gene: TRBV5-4
CDR3nt: TGTGCCAGCAAAACTCCCGAGGTACCCTACGAGCAGTACTTC
CDR3aa: CASKTPEVPYEQYF

abundance: .
d_gene: .
j_gene: TRBJ1-1
v_gene: TRBV5-1
CDR3nt: TGCGCCAGCAGCCCTAATATGAACACTGAAGCTTTCTTT
CDR3aa: CASSPNMNTEAFF

abundance: .
d_gene: TRBD2
j_gene: TRBJ2-1
v_gene: TRBV27
CDR3nt: TGTGCCAGCAGCCTCACTAGCGGGGGGTCCAATGAGCAGTTCTTC
CDR3aa: CASSLTSGGSNEQFF

abundance: .
d_gene: .
j_gene: TRBJ2-5
v_gene: TRBV5-6
CDR3nt: TGTGCCAGCAGCTACCCGACAGCCGAAGAGACCCAGTACTTC
CDR3aa: CASSYPTAEETQYF

abundance: .
d_gene: .
j_gene: TRBJ1-2
v_gene: TRBV4-1
CDR3nt: TGCGCCAGCAGCCAAGACCCTTCAGGTTATGGCTACACCTTC
CDR3aa: CASSQDPSGYGYTF

abundance: .
d_gene: TRBD1
j_gene: TRBJ1-1
v_gene: TRBV28
CDR3nt: TGTGCCAGCAGTTTAGGGACAGGGTATTCCGAGAACACTGAAGCTTTCTTT
CDR3aa: CASSLGTGYSENTEAFF

abundance: .
d_gene: TRBD2
j_gene: TRBJ2-3
v_gene: TRBV6-5
CDR3nt: TGTGCCAGCATGGACGGGGGGGCGGGCACAGATACGCAGTATTTT
CDR3aa: CASMDGGAGTDTQYF

abundance: .
d_gene: .
j_gene: TRBJ1-3
v_gene: TRBV4-1
CDR3nt: TGCGCCAGCAGCCAAGATGGTGCAGGGGTAAACACCATATATTTT
CDR3aa: CASSQDGAGVNTIYF

abundance: .
d_gene: TRBD1
j_gene: TRBJ1-5
v_gene: TRBV27
CDR3nt: TGTGCCACCGCGACAGGGGGGCAGCCCCAGCATTTT
CDR3aa: CATATGGQPQHF

abundance: .
d_gene: TRBD2
j_gene: TRBJ2-5
v_gene: TRBV9
CDR3nt: TGTGCCAGCAGTGGTGGTGGCGGGGGGGCCGGTGAGACCCAGTACTTC
CDR3aa: CASSGGGGGAGETQYF

abundance: .
d_gene: .
j_gene: TRBJ2-7
v_gene: TRBV6-5
CDR3nt: TGTGCCAGCAGTTACGGAAGCGAGCAGTACTTC
CDR3aa: CASSYGSEQYF

abundance: .
d_gene: .
j_gene: TRBJ1-2
v_gene: TRBV7-3
CDR3nt: TGTGCCAGCAGCTTAGCCGTGAATGGCTACACCTTC
CDR3aa: CASSLAVNGYTF

abundance: .
d_gene: TRBD1
j_gene: TRBJ1-2
v_gene: TRBV7-9
CDR3nt: TGTGCCAGCAGCTTAGTGGACAGGGTTCACTATGGCTACACCTTC
CDR3aa: CASSLVDRVHYGYTF